Below are 7 T cell receptor beta chains sequenced from a single sample in a study of cytomegalovirus exposure and HLA in healthy donors (dated 2017 in TCRdb). The library was made by the immunoSEQ multiplex PCR assay. For the multiplex PCR, a mixture combining 60 forward primers for TCR Vbeta segments and 13 reverse primers for TCR Jbeta segments was used. TCRdb took over this immuneACCESS table, retaining in-frame rearrangements with V and J assigned. Such tables are incomplete; in checked studies, under half of the missing clones stem from an unresolved V gene, and the remainder is unexplained. The sample data list some 150,000 clones, and 80% to 90% of these were observed just once. The top ten hold about 0.8% of the sample. Sequencing was carried out using PBMCs. The receptors were gathered from a woman in her late teens or twenties in good health and CMV-seronegative.

This clone was picked up one time. The chain uses TRBV28 and TRBJ2-3; D perhaps matches TRBD2 (5 bases). Germline V gives CDR1 MDHEN, CDR2 SYDVKM. The CDR3 covers 16 residues. Between the trimmed V and J ends, which lost 5 bases and 0 bases, there was a span of 15 bases. The CDR3, as DNA: TGTGCCAGCAGTGGTGTCGGGAACCCTAGCACAGATACGCAGTATTTT. Residues: CASSGVGNPSTDTQYF.

Here the CDR3 DNA reads TGTGCCTGGAGGAGGGCGGGGGAGCTGTTTTTT. Its protein product is CAWRRAGELFF. This sequence joins TRBV30 and TRBJ2-2; D perhaps matches TRBD2 (5 bases). Germline-derived CDR1 and CDR2 are GTSNPN and SVGIG (reference sequence). The CDR3 is 11 residues long. V gave up 3 bases and J gave up 8 bases, with 7 bases separating them. Full variable domain (outside the CDR3, taken from reference TRBV30 and TRBJ2-2): SQTIHQWPATLVQPVGSPLSLECTVEGTSNPNLYWYRQAAGRGLQLLFYSVGIGQISSEVPQNLSASRPQDRQFILSSKKLLLSDSGFYLCAWRRAGELFFGEGSRLTVL.

V and J are TRBV7-3 and TRBJ2-2; tentative D call: TRBD2 (6 bases). The CDR3 is 16 amino acids. The germline V gene has CDR1 SGHTA and CDR2 FQGTGA. Trimming left V 5 bases short and J 2 bases short, with 15 bases between. The CDR3 reads CASSGGASSNTGELFF. The DNA of the CDR3 is TGTGCCAGCAGCGGCGGGGCAAGCTCAAACACCGGGGAGCTGTTTTTT.

In this sample, this clone turned up once. The rearrangement uses TRBV11-2 and TRBJ1-1, with a tentative D call TRBD1 (5 bases). V was clipped by 7 bases and J by 3 bases, with 21 bases between them. Germline assignment: CDR1 SGHAT and CDR2 FQNNGV. This CDR3 contains 16 residues. This CDR3 reads CASTHRQSPYYTEAFF. For the CDR3, the DNA is TGTGCCAGCACCCATAGACAGTCACCCTATTACACTGAAGCTTTCTTT.

The V and J genes are TRBV28 and TRBJ2-1; the match to TRBD2 covers 7 bases. The CDR3 extends over 17 amino acids. J lost 0 bases, V lost 6 bases, and 11 bases had no gene match. Germline-derived CDR1 and CDR2 are MDHEN and SYDVKM. The CDR3 bases are TGTGCCAGCAGCGTCTCCAGACTAGCCTCCTCCTACAATGAGCAGTTCTTC. Translation: CASSVSRLASSYNEQFF.

The chain is built from TRBV2 and TRBJ2-1; 9 nucleotides agree with TRBD2. Germline V gene sequence: CDR1 SNHLY, CDR2 FYNNEI. V lost 8 bases and J lost 8; bases outside the gene matches: 7. The CDR3 runs to 13 residues. CDR3 residues: CASRGTSPDEQFF. CDR3 coding DNA: TGTGCCAGCCGAGGGACTAGCCCCGATGAGCAGTTCTTC.

The genes are TRBV28 and TRBJ2-2; D gene ambiguous. The CDR3 consists of 16 residues. Trimming removed 2 bases from V and 1 base from J, with 11 bases in between. Germline V CDR1 and CDR2: MDHEN, SYDVKM. The CDR3 sequence: CASSLGPQKNTGELFF. The CDR3 DNA is TGTGCCAGCAGTTTAGGTCCGCAGAAGAACACCGGGGAGCTGTTTTTT.